The present entry profiles one T cell receptor beta chain with its context. What it binds is not known. Primers included in the PCR were 60 Vbeta and 13 Jbeta primers. Here immunoSEQ multiplex PCR was the method, and the copy in TCRdb shows in-frame clones only, minus some. The table lists 110,000 or so clones, less than 80% of them singletons. The sample is drawn from a study of cytomegalovirus exposure and HLA in healthy donors. Notes on the study in general: There were several of the most significant clusters that appeared linked to common viral pathogens in a later analysis.

From germline, CDR1 is SGHVS and CDR2 FQNEAQ. This CDR3 region has 18 residues. The V and J ends lost 2 bases and 2 bases, in that order; junction bases with no gene match: 8. The material sequenced was PBMCs. The chain employs TRBV7-8 and TRBJ2-6; TRBD2 matches 8 bases. This receptor was obtained from a man between 25 and 39 years old in good health and CMV-seronegative. The CDR3 reads CASSLYPGGPPGANVLTF. CDR3 bases: TGTGCCAGCAGCTTATATCCGGGAGGGCCGCCTGGGGCCAACGTCCTGACTTTC. Looking up the rest from reference TRBV7-8 and TRBJ2-6 gives the full variable domain: GAGVSQSPRYKVAKRGQDVALRCDPISGHVSLFWYQQALGQGPEFLTYFQNEAQLDKSGLPSDRFFAERPEGSVSTLKIQRTQQEDSAVYLCASSLYPGGPPGANVLTFGAGSRLTVL.